This T cell receptor (beta chain) was captured by sequencing in a study of cytomegalovirus exposure and HLA in healthy donors. PCR used 60 Vbeta primers and 13 Jbeta primers. The table came from immunoSEQ multiplex PCR; TCRdb's copy has only in-frame clones and leaves some out. The profile shows 75,000 to 100,000 clones, roughly 76% of them singletons. This clone was counted only a few times. What it binds is not known. Trimming stripped 4 bases from V and 5 bases from J, with 18 bases between. Germline V gene sequence: CDR1 SGDLS, CDR2 YYNGEE. CDR3 length equals 15 residues. Study-wide findings and caveats: Presence/absence analyses took donor sequencing depth as roughly uniform.

This TCR was sampled from a female donor in good health and CMV-seronegative. J is TRBJ1-1 and V is TRBV9, with unresolved D. The sequencing sample was made of PBMCs. The CDR3 sequence is CASSPEGSGLTEAFF. CDR3 in DNA: TGTGCCAGCAGCCCGGAGGGCTCGGGCCTAACTGAAGCTTTCTTT.